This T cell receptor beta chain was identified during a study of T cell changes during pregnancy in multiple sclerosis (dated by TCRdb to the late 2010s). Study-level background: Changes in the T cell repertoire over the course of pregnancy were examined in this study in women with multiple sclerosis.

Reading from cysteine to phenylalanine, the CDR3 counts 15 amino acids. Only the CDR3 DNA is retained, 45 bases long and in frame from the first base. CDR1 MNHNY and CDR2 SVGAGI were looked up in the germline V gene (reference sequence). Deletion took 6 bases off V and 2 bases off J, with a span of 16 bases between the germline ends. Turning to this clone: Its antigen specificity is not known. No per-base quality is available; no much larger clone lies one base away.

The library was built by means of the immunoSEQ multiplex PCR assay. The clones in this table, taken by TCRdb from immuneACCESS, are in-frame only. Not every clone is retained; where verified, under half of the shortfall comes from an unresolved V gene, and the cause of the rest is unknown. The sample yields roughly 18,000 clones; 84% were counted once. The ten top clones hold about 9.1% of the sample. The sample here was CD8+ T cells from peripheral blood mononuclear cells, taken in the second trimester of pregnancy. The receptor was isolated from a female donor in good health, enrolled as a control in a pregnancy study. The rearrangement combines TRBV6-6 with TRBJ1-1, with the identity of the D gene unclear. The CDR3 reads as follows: CASSPTESSNTEAFF. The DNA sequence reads TGTGCCAGCAGCCCCACGGAGAGTTCCAACACTGAAGCTTTCTTT.